Listed below are T cell receptor beta chains from one sample, sequenced in a study of CD8 T cells in Susac syndrome. TCRdb re-called the immunoSEQ multiplex PCR reads with MiXCR, one entry per CDR3 protein. The top ten clones hold approximately 0.3% of a sample with around 95,000 distinct CDR3 sequences, roughly 96% of them seen once. Input material: CD8+ T cells from PBMCs. These receptors were taken from a human donor with Susac syndrome. Each CDR3 is given with its conserved first and last residue. D genes are given only for firm matches. Size is omitted from some rows. Given values are once, few, many or a class for expanded clones.

j_call: TRBJ1-1; v_call: TRBV6-1; d_call: -; clone_size: few; cdr3_nt: TGTGCCAGCACCAAGCTTCTTGACTACCCCCAGGGAGCTTTCTTT; cdr3_aa: CASTKLLDYPQGAFF
j_call: TRBJ1-1; v_call: TRBV4-1; d_call: -; clone_size: -; cdr3_nt: TGCGCCAGCAGCCAAGACAGGGCTGGGTGGAACACTGAAGCTTTCTTT; cdr3_aa: CASSQDRAGWNTEAFF
j_call: TRBJ2-1; v_call: TRBV24-1; d_call: TRBD2; clone_size: -; cdr3_nt: TGTGCCACCGGAAGCCCCGGGAGGGGTGAGCAGTTCTTC; cdr3_aa: CATGSPGRGEQFF
j_call: TRBJ1-5; v_call: TRBV9; d_call: -; clone_size: -; cdr3_nt: TGTGCCAGCGGTGGGGGGGACGCCGGACAGCCCCAGCATTTT; cdr3_aa: CASGGGDAGQPQHF
j_call: TRBJ2-5; v_call: TRBV3-1; d_call: TRBD2; clone_size: -; cdr3_nt: TGTGCCAGCAGCCAGGGGACTAGCGGGGCACAAGAGACCCAGTACTTC; cdr3_aa: CASSQGTSGAQETQYF
j_call: TRBJ2-1; v_call: TRBV18; d_call: -; clone_size: -; cdr3_nt: TGTGCCAGCTCCCGACAGGCTGGCTACAATGAGCAGTTCTTC; cdr3_aa: CASSRQAGYNEQFF
j_call: TRBJ2-3; v_call: TRBV7-9; d_call: TRBD2; clone_size: -; cdr3_nt: TGTGCCAGCAGCTTTTGGGAGGGAGGAAATACGCAGTATTTT; cdr3_aa: CASSFWEGGNTQYF
j_call: TRBJ2-1; v_call: TRBV10-2; d_call: TRBD2; clone_size: -; cdr3_nt: TGCGCCAGCAGTAGGGCTAGCGGGAGATCCACCTACAATGAGCAGTTCTTC; cdr3_aa: CASSRASGRSTYNEQFF
j_call: TRBJ1-2; v_call: TRBV19; d_call: TRBD1; clone_size: -; cdr3_nt: TGTGCCAGTAGACAGGACAGGGGCTATGGCTACACCTTC; cdr3_aa: CASRQDRGYGYTF
j_call: TRBJ2-1; v_call: TRBV19; d_call: TRBD2; clone_size: -; cdr3_nt: TGTGCCAGTAGTCGCACTAGCGGGCTATACAATGAGCAGTTCTTC; cdr3_aa: CASSRTSGLYNEQFF
j_call: TRBJ1-2; v_call: TRBV7-2; d_call: -; clone_size: -; cdr3_nt: TGTGCCAGCAGCCGCGGGGGCGATGGCTACACCTTC; cdr3_aa: CASSRGGDGYTF
j_call: TRBJ2-5; v_call: TRBV18; d_call: -; clone_size: -; cdr3_nt: TGTGCCAGCTCACCTACTACGACCCAAGAGACCCAGTACTTC; cdr3_aa: CASSPTTTQETQYF
j_call: TRBJ2-1; v_call: TRBV3-1; d_call: -; clone_size: -; cdr3_nt: TGTGCCAGCAGCCAACGTCCGTGGGCCCCGTACAATGAGCAGTTCTTC; cdr3_aa: CASSQRPWAPYNEQFF
j_call: TRBJ2-1; v_call: TRBV15; d_call: TRBD2; clone_size: -; cdr3_nt: TGTGCCACCAGCAGAGATTTAGGACTAGCGGAAAACAATGAGCAGTTCTTC; cdr3_aa: CATSRDLGLAENNEQFF
j_call: TRBJ2-2; v_call: TRBV9; d_call: -; clone_size: -; cdr3_nt: TGTGCCAGCAGCGTAACGCACGGGGAGCTGTTTTTT; cdr3_aa: CASSVTHGELFF
j_call: TRBJ2-1; v_call: TRBV7-9; d_call: -; clone_size: -; cdr3_nt: TGTGCCAGCAGCTCGCTAGCTTCGGGGAGCTCCTACAATGAGCAGTTCTTC; cdr3_aa: CASSSLASGSSYNEQFF
j_call: TRBJ2-1; v_call: TRBV25-1; d_call: -; clone_size: -; cdr3_nt: TGTGCCAGCACTCCTGAGGGTAATGAGCAGTTCTTC; cdr3_aa: CASTPEGNEQFF
j_call: TRBJ2-1; v_call: TRBV20-1; d_call: TRBD2; clone_size: -; cdr3_nt: TGCAGTGCAAGACTAGCGGATAGGTTCAATGAGCAGTTCTTC; cdr3_aa: CSARLADRFNEQFF
j_call: TRBJ1-3; v_call: TRBV29-1; d_call: -; clone_size: -; cdr3_nt: TGCAGCGTTGAGGGCAGGGGAGGAAACACCATATATTTT; cdr3_aa: CSVEGRGGNTIYF
j_call: TRBJ2-1; v_call: TRBV9; d_call: TRBD2; clone_size: few; cdr3_nt: TGTGCCAGCTCTGGGGGGGGGAGCTCCTACAATGAGCAGTTCTTC; cdr3_aa: CASSGGGSSYNEQFF
j_call: TRBJ1-5; v_call: TRBV12-3/TRBV12-4; d_call: -; clone_size: -; cdr3_nt: TGTGCCAGCAGTTGGGGACGGAGTAATCAGCCCCAGCATTTT; cdr3_aa: CASSWGRSNQPQHF
j_call: TRBJ2-1; v_call: TRBV15; d_call: -; clone_size: -; cdr3_nt: TGTGCCACCAGCAATAGAGATGAGCAGTTCTTC; cdr3_aa: CATSNRDEQFF
j_call: TRBJ2-7; v_call: TRBV10-3; d_call: TRBD1; clone_size: -; cdr3_nt: TGTGCCATCACCGACAGGGAGGAGCAGTACTTC; cdr3_aa: CAITDREEQYF
j_call: TRBJ1-5; v_call: TRBV7-2; d_call: -; clone_size: -; cdr3_nt: TGTGCCAGCAGTACCCAGGGAGCGAGTCAGCCCCAGCATTTT; cdr3_aa: CASSTQGASQPQHF
j_call: TRBJ2-5; v_call: TRBV6-1; d_call: -; clone_size: -; cdr3_nt: TGTGCCAGCAGGATGGGACAAACGTACCAAGAGACCCAGTACTTC; cdr3_aa: CASRMGQTYQETQYF
j_call: TRBJ2-3; v_call: TRBV20-1; d_call: TRBD2; clone_size: -; cdr3_nt: TGCAGTGCTACCCCGGGACTAGAATTTACAGATACGCAGTATTTT; cdr3_aa: CSATPGLEFTDTQYF
j_call: TRBJ2-5; v_call: TRBV29-1; d_call: TRBD1; clone_size: -; cdr3_nt: TGCAGCGCCGGCGGACAGGTTGCGGAGACCCAGTACTTC; cdr3_aa: CSAGGQVAETQYF
j_call: TRBJ2-3; v_call: TRBV4-2; d_call: -; clone_size: -; cdr3_nt: TGTGCCAGCAGCCAAGAAAGTACTAGGGCGCAGTATTTT; cdr3_aa: CASSQESTRAQYF
j_call: TRBJ1-4; v_call: TRBV7-6; d_call: -; clone_size: -; cdr3_nt: TGTGCCAGCAGCTCCCTCCCCGATAGGTCACAACTGTTTTTT; cdr3_aa: CASSSLPDRSQLFF
j_call: TRBJ1-2; v_call: TRBV28; d_call: -; clone_size: few; cdr3_nt: TGTGCCAGCAGTTTAACAGGATATGGCTACACCTTC; cdr3_aa: CASSLTGYGYTF
j_call: TRBJ2-2; v_call: TRBV11-2; d_call: TRBD2; clone_size: -; cdr3_nt: TGTGCCAGCAGCTTCTCTAGCGGGGCTAACACCGGGGAGCTGTTTTTT; cdr3_aa: CASSFSSGANTGELFF
j_call: TRBJ1-6; v_call: TRBV15; d_call: -; clone_size: -; cdr3_nt: TGTGCCACCAGCACAACTAATTCACCCCTCCACTTT; cdr3_aa: CATSTTNSPLHF
j_call: TRBJ1-1; v_call: TRBV9; d_call: -; clone_size: -; cdr3_nt: TGTGCCAGCAGCGCGCAGGCGTTGAACACTGAAGCTTTCTTT; cdr3_aa: CASSAQALNTEAFF
j_call: TRBJ2-5; v_call: TRBV27; d_call: -; clone_size: few; cdr3_nt: TGTGCCAGCAGTTTATCGACAGCCCAAGAGACCCAGTACTTC; cdr3_aa: CASSLSTAQETQYF
j_call: TRBJ2-3; v_call: TRBV7-9; d_call: -; clone_size: -; cdr3_nt: TGTGCCAGCAGCTCGAACAAAGATACGCAGTATTTT; cdr3_aa: CASSSNKDTQYF
j_call: TRBJ2-7; v_call: TRBV24-1; d_call: TRBD1; clone_size: -; cdr3_nt: TGTGCCACCAGTGACCCAGCCCCGGGACAGGAAGCGGAGCAGTACTTC; cdr3_aa: CATSDPAPGQEAEQYF
j_call: TRBJ1-5; v_call: TRBV18; d_call: -; clone_size: -; cdr3_nt: TGTGCCAGCTCACCCACCATAGAACAGCCCCAGCATTTT; cdr3_aa: CASSPTIEQPQHF
j_call: TRBJ2-5; v_call: TRBV28; d_call: -; clone_size: once; cdr3_nt: TGTGCCAGCAGTTCCCGGACCGCAGAGACCCAGTACTTC; cdr3_aa: CASSSRTAETQYF
j_call: TRBJ1-5; v_call: TRBV5-6; d_call: -; clone_size: few; cdr3_nt: TGTGCCAGCAGCTTACAGGGTGGGCAGCCCCAGCATTTT; cdr3_aa: CASSLQGGQPQHF
j_call: TRBJ2-2; v_call: TRBV6-1; d_call: -; clone_size: few; cdr3_nt: TGTGCCAGCAGTTGGGACAACACCGGGGAGCTGTTTTTT; cdr3_aa: CASSWDNTGELFF
j_call: TRBJ2-7; v_call: TRBV20-1; d_call: -; clone_size: -; cdr3_nt: TGCAGTGCTTTGCTGAGGGGACCTTACGAGCAGTACTTC; cdr3_aa: CSALLRGPYEQYF
j_call: TRBJ2-1; v_call: TRBV20-1; d_call: TRBD2; clone_size: -; cdr3_nt: TGCAGTGCTGGGGCGGGGGGGCTCTCCTACAATGAGCAGTTCTTC; cdr3_aa: CSAGAGGLSYNEQFF
j_call: TRBJ2-7; v_call: TRBV15; d_call: -; clone_size: -; cdr3_nt: TGTGCCACCAGCCAGGCCTCGGGGGAGCAGTACTTC; cdr3_aa: CATSQASGEQYF
j_call: TRBJ1-1; v_call: TRBV13; d_call: -; clone_size: -; cdr3_nt: TGTGCCAGCAGCTTAAATCCACAGGGGAACACTGAAGCTTTCTTT; cdr3_aa: CASSLNPQGNTEAFF
j_call: TRBJ2-2; v_call: TRBV20-1; d_call: TRBD1; clone_size: -; cdr3_nt: TGCAGTGCTAGAGATCAAGGGACAGGGGACACCGGGGAGCTGTTTTTT; cdr3_aa: CSARDQGTGDTGELFF
j_call: TRBJ1-1; v_call: TRBV12-3/TRBV12-4; d_call: TRBD1; clone_size: once; cdr3_nt: TGTGCCAGCAGTACTACAGGGGGCGGTGAAGCTTTCTTT; cdr3_aa: CASSTTGGGEAFF
j_call: TRBJ1-1; v_call: TRBV7-8; d_call: TRBD1; clone_size: -; cdr3_nt: TGTGCCAGCAGCTTACAGGACAGGCGGACTGAAGCTTTCTTT; cdr3_aa: CASSLQDRRTEAFF
j_call: TRBJ1-2; v_call: TRBV6-5; d_call: -; clone_size: -; cdr3_nt: TGTGCCAGCGCCCCTGGGCAAGAATATGGCTACACCTTC; cdr3_aa: CASAPGQEYGYTF
j_call: TRBJ2-2; v_call: TRBV7-9; d_call: -; clone_size: -; cdr3_nt: TGTGCCAGCAGCCCAGGGACGGCCACCGGGGAGCTGTTTTTT; cdr3_aa: CASSPGTATGELFF
j_call: TRBJ1-3; v_call: TRBV29-1; d_call: -; clone_size: -; cdr3_nt: TGCAGCGGGGGAGGTGGAAACACCATATATTTT; cdr3_aa: CSGGGGNTIYF
j_call: TRBJ2-1; v_call: TRBV7-8; d_call: -; clone_size: -; cdr3_nt: TGTGCCAGCAGCTTAGAGGGACACCTCAACAATGAGCAGTTCTTC; cdr3_aa: CASSLEGHLNNEQFF
j_call: TRBJ2-1; v_call: TRBV5-1; d_call: TRBD1; clone_size: -; cdr3_nt: TGCGCCAGCACCTTACCCGGGACAGCCAATGAGCAGTTCTTC; cdr3_aa: CASTLPGTANEQFF
j_call: TRBJ2-1; v_call: TRBV12-3/TRBV12-4; d_call: -; clone_size: once; cdr3_nt: TGTGCCAGCAGTTTTGGGGAGCCGCGGGAGCAGTTCTTC; cdr3_aa: CASSFGEPREQFF